The rows below give T cell receptor beta chains drawn from one sample of a study of TIL therapy for anti-PD-1-resistant metastatic lung cancer. Clones were read by immunoSEQ multiplex PCR, and TCRdb kept only the in-frame ones, dropping some. This sample yields 35,000 or so clones, of which over 70% are seen a single time; over 5.5% belongs to the top ten. Sequencing used blood, obtained at baseline. The receptors were sampled from a person aged 25-79 years with non-small cell lung cancer. Both conserved end residues are part of each CDR3. Each record gives: clone size, V gene, D gene, J gene, CDR3 protein, CDR3 DNA. D genes are given only for firm matches. The listing skips clone size in some rows; elsewhere it reads once, few, many or a size class.

clone size: -
V gene: TRBV5-1
D gene: -
J gene: TRBJ2-5
CDR3 protein: CASSLLEGETQYF
CDR3 DNA: TGCGCCAGCAGCCTATTAGAGGGAGAGACCCAGTACTTC

clone size: -
V gene: TRBV5-6
D gene: TRBD1
J gene: TRBJ2-3
CDR3 protein: CASSPDLGTADTQYF
CDR3 DNA: TGTGCCAGCAGCCCCGATCTCGGGACAGCGGATACGCAGTATTTT

clone size: -
V gene: TRBV11-2
D gene: -
J gene: TRBJ2-5
CDR3 protein: CASSPGTYLGTQYF
CDR3 DNA: TGTGCCAGCAGCCCGGGTACCTACCTCGGGACCCAGTACTTC

clone size: once
V gene: TRBV19
D gene: TRBD2
J gene: TRBJ2-1
CDR3 protein: CASSKRGVLYNEQFF
CDR3 DNA: TGTGCCAGTAGTAAGCGGGGGGTGCTTTACAATGAGCAGTTCTTC

clone size: -
V gene: TRBV6-5
D gene: -
J gene: TRBJ2-7
CDR3 protein: CASSPRGVSSYEQYF
CDR3 DNA: TGTGCCAGCAGCCCGAGGGGAGTGAGCTCCTACGAGCAGTACTTC

clone size: -
V gene: TRBV11-2
D gene: TRBD1
J gene: TRBJ2-7
CDR3 protein: CASSPSDRGRGEQYF
CDR3 DNA: TGTGCCAGCAGCCCCAGTGACAGGGGGCGAGGCGAGCAGTACTTC

clone size: -
V gene: TRBV16
D gene: -
J gene: TRBJ2-2
CDR3 protein: CASSQSQGYTGELFF
CDR3 DNA: TGTGCCAGCAGCCAATCACAGGGCTACACCGGGGAGCTGTTTTTT

clone size: -
V gene: TRBV11-3
D gene: TRBD2
J gene: TRBJ2-5
CDR3 protein: CASSPGNGGLAGTETQYF
CDR3 DNA: TGTGCCAGCAGCCCGGGAAACGGAGGACTAGCGGGAACGGAGACCCAGTACTTC

clone size: -
V gene: TRBV7-9
D gene: -
J gene: TRBJ1-2
CDR3 protein: CASSLALAPNYGYTF
CDR3 DNA: TGTGCCAGCAGCTTAGCCCTGGCGCCTAACTATGGCTACACCTTC

clone size: -
V gene: TRBV16
D gene: -
J gene: TRBJ2-5
CDR3 protein: CASSQSSGVGETQYF
CDR3 DNA: TGTGCCAGCAGCCAATCGTCGGGGGTGGGCGAGACCCAGTACTTC

clone size: -
V gene: TRBV28
D gene: TRBD1
J gene: TRBJ2-7
CDR3 protein: CASRPGTAYRPSYEQYF
CDR3 DNA: TGTGCCAGCAGACCCGGGACAGCATATCGACCGTCCTACGAGCAGTACTTC

clone size: -
V gene: TRBV6-1
D gene: -
J gene: TRBJ1-2
CDR3 protein: CASRREDYGYTF
CDR3 DNA: TGTGCCAGCAGACGGGAGGACTATGGCTACACCTTC

clone size: -
V gene: TRBV28
D gene: -
J gene: TRBJ1-1
CDR3 protein: CASSSRGDGMYTEAFF
CDR3 DNA: TGTGCCAGCAGTTCGAGGGGGGACGGTATGTACACTGAAGCTTTCTTT

clone size: -
V gene: TRBV4-2
D gene: -
J gene: TRBJ1-2
CDR3 protein: CASSQDPGSSANYGYTF
CDR3 DNA: TGTGCCAGCAGCCAAGATCCAGGCAGTTCAGCTAACTATGGCTACACCTTC

clone size: few
V gene: TRBV10-3
D gene: TRBD1
J gene: TRBJ1-5
CDR3 protein: CATGTGVSNQPQHF
CDR3 DNA: TGTGCCACCGGGACAGGGGTTAGCAATCAGCCCCAGCATTTT

clone size: -
V gene: TRBV29-1
D gene: -
J gene: TRBJ2-1
CDR3 protein: CSVGQYNEQFF
CDR3 DNA: TGCAGCGTTGGACAGTACAATGAGCAGTTCTTC

clone size: -
V gene: TRBV2
D gene: -
J gene: TRBJ1-4
CDR3 protein: CASTYYGTPDEKLFF
CDR3 DNA: TGTGCCAGCACCTATTACGGGACCCCCGACGAAAAACTGTTTTTT